The T cell receptor beta chain described here comes from a study of blood T cell repertoires in COVID-19. Study at large: Acute and convalescent COVID-19 samples came from the United States, Italy and Spain. The cDNA or gDNA used as material had been derived from T cells, B-cell-depleted T cells, or PBMCs.

TCRdb keeps only in-frame clones here, not all; method: immunoSEQ multiplex PCR. The top ten hold 14% to 15% of the sample, which has roughly 220,000 clones, around 90% seen once. Those enrolled, adults aged about 18 to 95 years, came from roughly 23 US areas. Membership in each cohort depended on participant-reported clinical history. V trimming: 4 bases; J trimming: 4 bases; junction bases outside the gene matches: 8. Germline CDR1 is SGDLS and CDR2 is YYNGEE. CDR3 size: 15 residues. The TCR comes from a woman aged 45-60 years with acute COVID-19. Sample: PBMCs or T cells enriched from blood (not recorded which). The chain has TRBV9 and TRBJ2-3, with 8 bases lining up with TRBD2. The CDR3 coding sequence is TGTGCCAGCAGCTTGAGCGGGAGCAATCCAGATACGCAGTATTTT. Encoded protein: CASSLSGSNPDTQYF. The whole variable domain, remainder taken from reference TRBV9 and TRBJ2-3, is DSGVTQTPKHLITATGQRVTLRCSPRSGDLSVYWYQQSLDQGLQFLIQYYNGEERAKGNILERFSAQQFPDLHSELNLSSLELGDSALYFCASSLSGSNPDTQYFGPGTRLTVL.